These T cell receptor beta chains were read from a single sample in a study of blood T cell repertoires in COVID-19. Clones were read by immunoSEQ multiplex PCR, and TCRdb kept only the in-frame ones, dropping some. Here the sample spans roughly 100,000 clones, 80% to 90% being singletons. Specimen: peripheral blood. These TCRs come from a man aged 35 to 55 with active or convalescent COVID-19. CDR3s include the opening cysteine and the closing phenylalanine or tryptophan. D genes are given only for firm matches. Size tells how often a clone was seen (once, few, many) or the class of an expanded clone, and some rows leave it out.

CDR3 protein: CASSTRQGLTNYGYTF
CDR3 DNA: TGTGCCAGTAGTACCCGACAGGGACTTACTAACTATGGCTACACCTTC
CDR3 length: 16
D gene: TRBD1
J gene: TRBJ1-2
clone size: .
V gene: TRBV19

CDR3 protein: CASSPTWTVYGYTF
CDR3 DNA: TGTGCCAGCAGCCCCACGTGGACAGTCTATGGCTACACCTTC
CDR3 length: 14
D gene: .
J gene: TRBJ1-2
clone size: .
V gene: TRBV5-6

CDR3 protein: CASTQGSGNTIYF
CDR3 DNA: TGTGCCAGCACACAGGGGTCTGGAAACACCATATATTTT
CDR3 length: 13
D gene: TRBD1
J gene: TRBJ1-3
clone size: .
V gene: TRBV2

CDR3 protein: CASSEDSGGADTQYF
CDR3 DNA: TGTGCCAGCAGTGAAGACAGCGGGGGGGCTGATACGCAGTATTTT
CDR3 length: 15
D gene: TRBD2
J gene: TRBJ2-3
clone size: .
V gene: TRBV6-1

CDR3 protein: CASSILPGRGHDEQYF
CDR3 DNA: TGTGCCAGTAGTATACTCCCCGGCAGGGGGCATGACGAGCAGTACTTC
CDR3 length: 16
D gene: TRBD1
J gene: TRBJ2-7
clone size: .
V gene: TRBV19

CDR3 protein: CASSQEPGAYNEQFF
CDR3 DNA: TGTGCCAGCAGCCAAGAACCCGGGGCCTACAATGAGCAGTTCTTC
CDR3 length: 15
D gene: .
J gene: TRBJ2-1
clone size: .
V gene: TRBV4-2

CDR3 protein: CASSAGGPGGNEQFF
CDR3 DNA: TGCGCCAGCAGTGCAGGGGGGCCTGGGGGGAATGAGCAGTTCTTC
CDR3 length: 15
D gene: .
J gene: TRBJ2-1
clone size: .
V gene: TRBV10-1

CDR3 protein: CASTSGGTGPKFF
CDR3 DNA: TGTGCCAGCACCTCGGGGGGGACAGGGCCTAAGTTCTTC
CDR3 length: 13
D gene: .
J gene: TRBJ2-1
clone size: .
V gene: TRBV12-3/TRBV12-4

CDR3 protein: CASSQGQLGNGYTF
CDR3 DNA: TGTGCCAGCAGCCAAGGCCAGCTAGGTAATGGCTACACCTTC
CDR3 length: 14
D gene: .
J gene: TRBJ1-2
clone size: .
V gene: TRBV3-1/TRBV3-2

CDR3 protein: CASSSNRDSYEQYF
CDR3 DNA: TGTGCCAGCAGTTCAAACAGGGACTCCTACGAGCAGTACTTC
CDR3 length: 14
D gene: .
J gene: TRBJ2-7
clone size: once
V gene: TRBV27

CDR3 protein: CASSSRQTSYNSPLHF
CDR3 DNA: TGTGCCAGCAGTTCTCGACAGACGTCCTATAATTCACCCCTCCACTTT
CDR3 length: 16
D gene: .
J gene: TRBJ1-6
clone size: few
V gene: TRBV6-5

CDR3 protein: CASHEVMFFEQFF
CDR3 DNA: TGTGCCAGCCACGAGGTAATGTTCTTCGAGCAGTTCTTC
CDR3 length: 13
D gene: .
J gene: TRBJ2-1
clone size: .
V gene: TRBV6-5

CDR3 protein: CASKEAGGLSAETQYF
CDR3 DNA: TGCGCCAGCAAAGAAGCGGGGGGGCTGTCGGCGGAGACCCAGTACTTC
CDR3 length: 16
D gene: TRBD2
J gene: TRBJ2-5
clone size: .
V gene: TRBV10-2

CDR3 protein: CASSQGQDFYGYTF
CDR3 DNA: TGTGCCAGCTCACAGGGACAGGACTTCTATGGCTACACCTTC
CDR3 length: 14
D gene: TRBD1
J gene: TRBJ1-2
clone size: once
V gene: TRBV18

CDR3 protein: CASSYAGGSGELFF
CDR3 DNA: TGTGCCAGCAGTTATGCGGGAGGATCCGGGGAGCTGTTTTTT
CDR3 length: 14
D gene: TRBD2
J gene: TRBJ2-2
clone size: .
V gene: TRBV6-6

CDR3 protein: CASSFTEGEKLFF
CDR3 DNA: TGTGCCAGCAGCTTCACAGAGGGTGAAAAACTGTTTTTT
CDR3 length: 13
D gene: .
J gene: TRBJ1-4
clone size: .
V gene: TRBV5-4

CDR3 protein: CATSTYGQAGTDTQYF
CDR3 DNA: TGTGCCACCAGCACCTACGGACAGGCCGGGACAGATACGCAGTATTTT
CDR3 length: 16
D gene: TRBD1
J gene: TRBJ2-3
clone size: .
V gene: TRBV15

CDR3 protein: CASSESDRVRPQHF
CDR3 DNA: TGTGCCAGCAGTGAATCTGACAGGGTGAGGCCCCAGCATTTT
CDR3 length: 14
D gene: TRBD1
J gene: TRBJ1-5
clone size: .
V gene: TRBV2

CDR3 protein: CASSSGQGYYNEQFF
CDR3 DNA: TGTGCCAGCAGTTCCGGACAGGGATACTACAATGAGCAGTTCTTC
CDR3 length: 15
D gene: TRBD1
J gene: TRBJ2-1
clone size: .
V gene: TRBV2

CDR3 protein: CASCRGGAEDTQYF
CDR3 DNA: TGTGCCAGCTGTCGCGGGGGGGCGGAAGATACGCAGTATTTT
CDR3 length: 14
D gene: TRBD2
J gene: TRBJ2-3
clone size: .
V gene: TRBV3-1/TRBV3-2

CDR3 protein: CASSPGTGKQETQYF
CDR3 DNA: TGTGCCAGCAGTCCCGGGACAGGGAAACAAGAGACCCAGTACTTC
CDR3 length: 15
D gene: TRBD1
J gene: TRBJ2-5
clone size: few
V gene: TRBV28

CDR3 protein: CASSDGAGGQPQHF
CDR3 DNA: TGTGCCAGCAGTGATGGAGCGGGTGGTCAGCCCCAGCATTTT
CDR3 length: 14
D gene: .
J gene: TRBJ1-5
clone size: .
V gene: TRBV25-1

CDR3 protein: CATGGGYNQPQHF
CDR3 DNA: TGTGCCACCGGAGGGGGCTATAATCAGCCCCAGCATTTT
CDR3 length: 13
D gene: TRBD1
J gene: TRBJ1-5
clone size: .
V gene: TRBV2

CDR3 protein: CTSSQDRAAGCYYEQYF
CDR3 DNA: TGCACCAGCAGCCAAGACCGGGCAGCGGGCTGCTACTACGAGCAGTACTTC
CDR3 length: 17
D gene: .
J gene: TRBJ2-7
clone size: .
V gene: TRBV1

CDR3 protein: CASSAERSYRQGWAGEQYF
CDR3 DNA: TGTGCCAGCAGCGCAGAGAGGAGCTATCGACAGGGATGGGCCGGGGAGCAGTACTTC
CDR3 length: 19
D gene: TRBD1
J gene: TRBJ2-7
clone size: .
V gene: TRBV9